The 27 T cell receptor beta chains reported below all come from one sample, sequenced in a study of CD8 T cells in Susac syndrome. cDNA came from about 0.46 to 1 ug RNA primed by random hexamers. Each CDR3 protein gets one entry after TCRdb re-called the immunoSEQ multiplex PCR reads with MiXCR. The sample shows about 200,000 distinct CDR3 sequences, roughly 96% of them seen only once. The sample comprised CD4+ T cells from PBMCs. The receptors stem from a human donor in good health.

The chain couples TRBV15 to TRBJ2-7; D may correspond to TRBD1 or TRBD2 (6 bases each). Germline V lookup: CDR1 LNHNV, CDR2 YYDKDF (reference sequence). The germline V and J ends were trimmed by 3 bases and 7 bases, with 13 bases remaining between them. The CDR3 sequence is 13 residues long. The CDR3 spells CATSSTGRTEQYV. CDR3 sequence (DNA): TGTGCCACCAGCAGTACAGGGAGGACAGAGCAGTACGTC.

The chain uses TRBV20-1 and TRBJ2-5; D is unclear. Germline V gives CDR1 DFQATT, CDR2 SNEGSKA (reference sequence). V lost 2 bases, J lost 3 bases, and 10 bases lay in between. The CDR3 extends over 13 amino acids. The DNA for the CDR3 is TGCAGTGCTAGAAAGTCACCAGAAGAGACCCAGTACTTC. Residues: CSARKSPEETQYF.

CDR3 protein: CASSSAGQPQHF. The CDR3 bases are TGTGCCAGCAGTTCCGCCGGGCAGCCCCAGCATTTT. The chain recombines TRBV28 with TRBJ1-5; D not resolved. Germline lookup yields CDR1 MDHEN and CDR2 SYDVKM. The ends were cut back, 4 bases at V and 7 bases at J, with 8 bases in the middle. This CDR3 comprises 12 residues.

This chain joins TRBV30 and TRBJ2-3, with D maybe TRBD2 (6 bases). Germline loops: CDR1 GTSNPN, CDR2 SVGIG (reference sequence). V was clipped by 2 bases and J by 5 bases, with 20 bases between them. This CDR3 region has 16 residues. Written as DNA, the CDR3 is TGTGCCTGGAGTCGCCGTCCGCTGGACTACCTAGATACGCAGTATTTT. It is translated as CAWSRRPLDYLDTQYF.

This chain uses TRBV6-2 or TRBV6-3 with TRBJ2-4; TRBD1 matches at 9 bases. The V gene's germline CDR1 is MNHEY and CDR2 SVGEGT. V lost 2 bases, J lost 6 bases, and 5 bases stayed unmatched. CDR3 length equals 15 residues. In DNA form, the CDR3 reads TGTGCCAGCAGTTACGGACAGGGGAAGAGAAACATTCAGTACTTC. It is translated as CASSYGQGKRNIQYF.

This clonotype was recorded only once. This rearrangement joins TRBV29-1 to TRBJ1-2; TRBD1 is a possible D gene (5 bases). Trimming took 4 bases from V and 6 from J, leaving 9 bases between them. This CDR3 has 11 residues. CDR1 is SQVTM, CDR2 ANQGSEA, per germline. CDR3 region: CSVVGGDGYTF. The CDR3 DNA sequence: TGCAGCGTTGTTGGGGGGGATGGCTACACCTTC. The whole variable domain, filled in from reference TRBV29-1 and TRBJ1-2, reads SAVISQKPSRDICQRGTSLTIQCQVDSQVTMMFWYRQQPGQSLTLIATANQGSEATYESGFVIDKFPISRPNLTFSTLTVSNMSPEDSSIYLCSVVGGDGYTFGSGTRLTVV.

DNA for the CDR3: TGCAGTGCTAGAGATCAGGTCTACGGCACAGATACGCAGTATTTT. It encodes CSARDQVYGTDTQYF. This rearrangement joins TRBV20-1 to TRBJ2-3; D is unclear. Germline CDR1 DFQATT, CDR2 SNEGSKA (reference sequence). The V end lost 0 bases, the J end lost 1 base, and 11 bases lay between the germline ends. This CDR3 region has 15 residues.

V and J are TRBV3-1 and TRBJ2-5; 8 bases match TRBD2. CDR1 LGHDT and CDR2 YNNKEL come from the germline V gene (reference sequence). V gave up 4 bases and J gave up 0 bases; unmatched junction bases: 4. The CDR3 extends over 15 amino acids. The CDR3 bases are TGTGCCAGCAGCCCGGGGGGGACGGACCAAGAGACCCAGTACTTC. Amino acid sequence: CASSPGGTDQETQYF.

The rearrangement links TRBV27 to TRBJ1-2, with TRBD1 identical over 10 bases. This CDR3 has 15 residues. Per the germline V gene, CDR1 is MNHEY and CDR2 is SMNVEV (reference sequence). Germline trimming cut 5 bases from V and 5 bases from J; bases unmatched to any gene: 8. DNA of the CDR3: TGTGCCAGCAGTCTGACAGGGGGCCCAGGGTATGGCTACACCTTC. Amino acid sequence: CASSLTGGPGYGYTF.

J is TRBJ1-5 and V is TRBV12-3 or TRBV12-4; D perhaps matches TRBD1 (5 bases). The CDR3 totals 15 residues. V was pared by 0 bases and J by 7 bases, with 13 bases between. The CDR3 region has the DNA TGTGCCAGCAGTTTAGCCCCTGGGGCTGGGCAGCCCCAGCATTTT. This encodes CASSLAPGAGQPQHF.

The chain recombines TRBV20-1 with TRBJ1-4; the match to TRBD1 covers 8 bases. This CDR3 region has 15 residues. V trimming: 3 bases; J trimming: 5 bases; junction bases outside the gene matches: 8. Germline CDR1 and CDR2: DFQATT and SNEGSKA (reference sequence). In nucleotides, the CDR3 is TGCAGTGCTAGCGGCGGGACAGGAGGGAATGAAAAACTGTTTTTT. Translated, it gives CSASGGTGGNEKLFF.

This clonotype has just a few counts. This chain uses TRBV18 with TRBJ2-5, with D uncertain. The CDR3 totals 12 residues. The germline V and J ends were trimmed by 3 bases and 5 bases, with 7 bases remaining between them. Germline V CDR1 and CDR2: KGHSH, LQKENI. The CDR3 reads CASSPRTETQYF. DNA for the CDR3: TGTGCCAGCTCACCTAGAACGGAGACCCAGTACTTC.

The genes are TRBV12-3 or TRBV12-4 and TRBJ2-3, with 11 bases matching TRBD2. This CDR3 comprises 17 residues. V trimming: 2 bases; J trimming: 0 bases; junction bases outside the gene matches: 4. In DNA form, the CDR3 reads TGTGCCAGCAGTTTAAGACTAGCGGGGTCTAGCACAGATACGCAGTATTTT. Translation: CASSLRLAGSSTDTQYF.

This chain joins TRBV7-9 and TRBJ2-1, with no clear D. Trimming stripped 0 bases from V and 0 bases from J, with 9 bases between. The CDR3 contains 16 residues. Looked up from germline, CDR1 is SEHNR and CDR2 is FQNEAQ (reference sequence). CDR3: CASSLAQDPSYNEQFF. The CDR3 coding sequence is TGTGCCAGCAGCTTAGCGCAGGACCCCTCCTACAATGAGCAGTTCTTC.

The CDR3 DNA reads TGTGCCAGCAGTTTGGCAGGGGAATATCGTAATTCACCCCTCCACTTT. Translated, it gives CASSLAGEYRNSPLHF. The chain couples TRBV27 to TRBJ1-6; a possible D gene is TRBD1 (6 bases). Trimming shortened V by 3 bases and J by 6 bases, and 15 bases separated the two germline ends. The CDR3 length is 16 residues. Germline values: CDR1 MNHEY, CDR2 SMNVEV (reference sequence).

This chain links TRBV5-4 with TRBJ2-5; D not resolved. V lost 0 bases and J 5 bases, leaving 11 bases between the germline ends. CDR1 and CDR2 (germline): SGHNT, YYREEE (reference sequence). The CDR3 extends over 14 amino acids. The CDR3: CASSLAGGDETQYF. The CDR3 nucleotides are TGTGCCAGCAGCTTGGCCGGTGGAGACGAGACCCAGTACTTC.

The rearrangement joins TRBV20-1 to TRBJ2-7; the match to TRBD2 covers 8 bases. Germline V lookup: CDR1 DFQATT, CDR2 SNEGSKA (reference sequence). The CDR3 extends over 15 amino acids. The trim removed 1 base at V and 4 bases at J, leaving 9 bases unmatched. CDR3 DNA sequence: TGCAGTGCTAGAGGGAGAGCGGGGGAGTGGTACGAGCAGTACTTC. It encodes CSARGRAGEWYEQYF.

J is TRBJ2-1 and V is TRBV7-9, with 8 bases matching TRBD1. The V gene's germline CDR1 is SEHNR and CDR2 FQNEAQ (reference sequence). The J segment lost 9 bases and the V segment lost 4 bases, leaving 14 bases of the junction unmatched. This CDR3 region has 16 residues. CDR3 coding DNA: TGTGCCAGCAGCTCCCGACAGGGGTCGGGTTTAGGTGAGCAGTTCTTC. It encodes CASSSRQGSGLGEQFF.

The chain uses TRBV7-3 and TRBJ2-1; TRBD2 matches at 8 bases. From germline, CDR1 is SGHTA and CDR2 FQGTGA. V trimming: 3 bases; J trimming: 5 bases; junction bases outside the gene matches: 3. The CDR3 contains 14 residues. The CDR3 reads CASSFSGTNNEQFF. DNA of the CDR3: TGTGCCAGCAGCTTTAGCGGGACCAACAATGAGCAGTTCTTC.

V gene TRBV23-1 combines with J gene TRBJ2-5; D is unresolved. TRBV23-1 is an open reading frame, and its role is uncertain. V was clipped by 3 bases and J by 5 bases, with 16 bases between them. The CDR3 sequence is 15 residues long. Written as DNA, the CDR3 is TGCGCCAGCAGTCATGGTAGCCACCTGTGGGAGACCCAGTACTTC. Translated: CASSHGSHLWETQYF.

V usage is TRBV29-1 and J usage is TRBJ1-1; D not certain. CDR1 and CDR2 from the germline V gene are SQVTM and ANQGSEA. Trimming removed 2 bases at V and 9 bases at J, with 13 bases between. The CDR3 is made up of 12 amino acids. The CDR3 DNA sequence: TGCAGCGTTGAACGGCTGAGGCCCCAAGCTTTCTTT. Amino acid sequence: CSVERLRPQAFF.

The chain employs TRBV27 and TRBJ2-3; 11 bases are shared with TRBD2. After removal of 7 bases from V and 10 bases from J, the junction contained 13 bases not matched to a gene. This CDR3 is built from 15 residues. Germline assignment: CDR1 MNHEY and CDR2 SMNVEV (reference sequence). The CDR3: CASTSSLAGADAQYF. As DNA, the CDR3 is TGTGCCAGCACCTCCTCACTAGCGGGGGCCGATGCGCAGTATTTT.

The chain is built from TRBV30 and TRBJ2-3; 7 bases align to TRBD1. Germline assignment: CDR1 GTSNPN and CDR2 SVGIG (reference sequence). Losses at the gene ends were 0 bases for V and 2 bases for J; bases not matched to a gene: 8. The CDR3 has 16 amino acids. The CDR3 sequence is CAWSVGGEPSTDTQYF. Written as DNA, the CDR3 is TGTGCCTGGAGTGTAGGGGGCGAACCTTCCACAGATACGCAGTATTTT. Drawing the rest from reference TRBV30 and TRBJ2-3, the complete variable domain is SQTIHQWPATLVQPVGSPLSLECTVEGTSNPNLYWYRQAAGRGLQLLFYSVGIGQISSEVPQNLSASRPQDRQFILSSKKLLLSDSGFYLCAWSVGGEPSTDTQYFGPGTRLTVL.

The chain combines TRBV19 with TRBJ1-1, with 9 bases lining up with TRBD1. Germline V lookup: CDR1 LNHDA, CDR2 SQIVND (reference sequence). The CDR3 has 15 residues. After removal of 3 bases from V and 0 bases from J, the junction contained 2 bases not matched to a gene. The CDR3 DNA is TGTGCCAGTAGTATCCGGACAGGGGTGAACACTGAAGCTTTCTTT. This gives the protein CASSIRTGVNTEAFF.

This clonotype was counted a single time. The CDR3 bases are TGTGCCAGCAGCTTTGCAGGAACTGGCTACACCTTC. This encodes CASSFAGTGYTF. J is TRBJ1-2 and V is TRBV7-9; D is undetermined. CDR3 length: 12 amino acids. Germline CDR1 and CDR2: SEHNR and FQNEAQ (reference sequence). V shed 3 bases and J shed 7 bases, with 9 bases lying between them.

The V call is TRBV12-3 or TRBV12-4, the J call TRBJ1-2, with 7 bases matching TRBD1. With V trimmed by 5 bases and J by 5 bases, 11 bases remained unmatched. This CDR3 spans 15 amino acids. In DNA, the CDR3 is TGTGCCAGCAGTCCGGACAGGAGGGTGGGATATGGCTACACCTTC. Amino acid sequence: CASSPDRRVGYGYTF.

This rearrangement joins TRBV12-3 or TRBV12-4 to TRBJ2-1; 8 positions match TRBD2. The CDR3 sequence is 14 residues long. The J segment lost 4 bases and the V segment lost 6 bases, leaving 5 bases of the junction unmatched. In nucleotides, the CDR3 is TGTGCCAGCAGAGAAACGGGAGGGTACAATGAGCAGTTCTTC. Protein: CASRETGGYNEQFF.